This T cell receptor (beta chain) derives from a study of T-cell reconstitution after alpha-beta-depleted transplantation in children. V was pared by 4 bases and J by 6 bases, with 12 bases between. The germline CDR1 and CDR2 sequences are DFQATT and SNEGSKA (reference sequence). CDR3 length equals 13 residues. Molecular barcoding with unique molecular identifiers was used for the TCRbeta library. TCRdb passed the PCR reads through MiXCR, listing each CDR3 protein once. The data hold about 580,000 distinct CDR3 sequences, with about 21% observed a single time. Overall study findings and caveats: T-cell counts and diversity at one year post-transplant came mainly from newly produced T cells.

This clonotype was counted many times. What it recognizes is unknown. The sequence was obtained from a boy younger than two who had a stem cell transplant for acute myeloid leukemia, so the T cells may come from the graft donor. Sequencing was performed on PBMCs, mostly from graft donor cells, taken 360 days after TCRalphabeta/CD19-depleted stem cell transplant. This chain joins TRBV20-1 and TRBJ1-4; no clear D. CDR3: CSAMVVADEKLFF. CDR3 DNA sequence: TGCAGTGCTATGGTGGTCGCGGATGAAAAACTGTTTTTT.